The source of this TCR beta chain is a study of control samples from healthy donors and cancer patients. Measured with immunoSEQ multiplex PCR; TCRdb has only the in-frame clones, and not every one. The sample lists around 160,000 clones; over 85% were seen once. Germline lookup yields CDR1 MNHEY and CDR2 SVGAGI. With V trimmed by 6 bases and J by 4 bases, 3 bases remained unmatched. There are 13 residues in the CDR3. The sequence was obtained from a man aged 18 to 30 in good health. Sequenced: blood. The chain has TRBV6-5 and TRBJ2-1; 7 bases agree with TRBD2. In DNA, the CDR3 is TGTGCCAGCAGGCGGGGGTTTTACAATGAGCAGTTCTTC. As protein: CASRRGFYNEQFF.